The TCR beta chain under discussion was sequenced for a study of identical twins. General observations from the study: Out-of-frame alpha sequences shared by twins were enriched for low generation probability. In cord blood, abundant beta clonotypes had fewer insertions; memory showed no trend.

The CDR3 has 13 amino acids. Germline values: CDR1 SEHNR, CDR2 FQNEAQ (reference sequence). V lost 1 base and J 8 bases, leaving 9 bases between the germline ends. To note about this clonotype: Antigen unknown.

TCRdb called the 5' RACE reads again in MiXCR, with one record for every CDR3 protein. The profile covers some 230,000 distinct CDR3 sequences, with 5% to 7% appearing a single time and about 14% taken by the ten largest. The same data also went into a second study, on T cells expressing NK-cell markers. That paper states: One of eight sequenced donors was HCMV-seronegative; the other seven were seropositive.

This TCR derives from a woman under 30 in good health. Source material: CD8+ T cells sorted from blood. V and J are TRBV7-9 and TRBJ1-5; D uncertain. CDR3 residues: CASSLEGAEPQHF. Written as DNA, the CDR3 is TGTGCCAGCAGCTTAGAGGGCGCGGAGCCCCAGCATTTT.